Sequencing of this TCR beta chain was carried out in a study of T cell changes during pregnancy in multiple sclerosis. This table comes from immunoSEQ multiplex PCR, and its TCRdb copy is limited to in-frame clones, with some not included. The sample contains tens of thousands of clones, 89% of which appear only once. This clone appeared a few times. The CDR3 loop spans 15 amino acids. Trimming pared 4 bases from V and 1 base from J, leaving 13 bases between. Germline V gene sequence: CDR1 KGHSH, CDR2 LQKENI. The sequence was collected from a female donor with multiple sclerosis, enrolled in a pregnancy study. The V gene is TRBV18, the J gene TRBJ1-1; TRBD1 might be the D (6 bases). The sequenced sample was CD4+ T cells from peripheral blood mononuclear cells, obtained in the first trimester of pregnancy. CDR3 nucleotides: TGTGCCAGCTCACTCGGGGGGCCTGCGAACACTGAAGCTTTCTTT. Translation: CASSLGGPANTEAFF.